This TCR beta chain originates from a study of blood T cell repertoires in COVID-19. Original methodology: Amplifying reference gene primers gave estimates of nucleated cell counts. Repertoires were generated with immunoSEQ multiplex PCR, while TCRdb's copy carries only in-frame clones and drops some. V and J calls and clone size are as listed in that table; D and trimming were resolved from the DNA. This table has 300,000 or so clones, 65% to 90% appearing once. The germline V gene encodes CDR1 MGHRA and CDR2 YSYEKL. V lost 0 bases and J lost 4, with 12 bases in between. The CDR3 runs to 15 residues. Only one count was recorded for this clone.

Sequenced input: PBMCs or T cells enriched from blood (not recorded which). The chain carries TRBV4-1 and TRBJ1-2; the D gene is possibly TRBD1 (6 bases). This receptor was identified in a middle-aged woman with acute COVID-19. CDR3 DNA sequence: TGCGCCAGCAGCCAAGATCAGGGGTCGGGCTATGGCTACACCTTC. Translation gives CASSQDQGSGYGYTF.